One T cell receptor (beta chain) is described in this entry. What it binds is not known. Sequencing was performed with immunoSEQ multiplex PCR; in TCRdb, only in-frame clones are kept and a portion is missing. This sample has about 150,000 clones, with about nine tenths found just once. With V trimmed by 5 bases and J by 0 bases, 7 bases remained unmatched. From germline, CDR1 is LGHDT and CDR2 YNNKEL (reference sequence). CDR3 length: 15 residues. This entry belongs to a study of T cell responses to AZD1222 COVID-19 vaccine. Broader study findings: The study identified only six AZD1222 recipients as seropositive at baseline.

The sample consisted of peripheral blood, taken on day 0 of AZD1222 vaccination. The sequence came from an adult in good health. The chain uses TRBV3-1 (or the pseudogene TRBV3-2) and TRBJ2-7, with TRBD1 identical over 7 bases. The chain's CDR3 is CASSEGQSSSYEQYF. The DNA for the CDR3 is TGTGCCAGCAGCGAGGGACAGTCCAGCTCCTACGAGCAGTACTTC.